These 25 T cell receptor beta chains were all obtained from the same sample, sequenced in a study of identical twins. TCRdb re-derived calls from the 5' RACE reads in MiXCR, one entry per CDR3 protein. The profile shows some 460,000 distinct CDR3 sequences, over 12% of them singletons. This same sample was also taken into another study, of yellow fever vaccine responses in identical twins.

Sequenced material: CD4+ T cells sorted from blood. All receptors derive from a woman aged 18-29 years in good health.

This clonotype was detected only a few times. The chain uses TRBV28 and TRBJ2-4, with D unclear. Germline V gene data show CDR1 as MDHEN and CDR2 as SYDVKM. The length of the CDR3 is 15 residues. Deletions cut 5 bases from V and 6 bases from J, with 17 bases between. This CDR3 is CASSPRPGPRNIQYF. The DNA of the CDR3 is TGTGCCAGCAGTCCACGGCCGGGTCCTAGAAACATTCAGTACTTC. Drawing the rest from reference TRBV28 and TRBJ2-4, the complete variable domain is DVKVTQSSRYLVKRTGEKVFLECVQDMDHENMFWYRQDPGLGLRLIYFSYDVKMKEKGDIPEGYSVSREKKERFSLILESASTNQTSMYLCASSPRPGPRNIQYFGAGTRLSVL.

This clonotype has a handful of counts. The CDR3 sequence: CASTKLAGGTGELFF. CDR3 DNA: TGTGCCAGCACCAAACTAGCGGGAGGGACCGGGGAGCTGTTTTTT. The chain combines TRBV6-2 or TRBV6-3 with TRBJ2-2; 13 positions match TRBD2. The CDR3 totals 15 residues. Germline values: CDR1 MNHEY, CDR2 SVGEGT. After removal of 7 bases from V and 5 bases from J, the junction contained 4 bases not matched to a gene.

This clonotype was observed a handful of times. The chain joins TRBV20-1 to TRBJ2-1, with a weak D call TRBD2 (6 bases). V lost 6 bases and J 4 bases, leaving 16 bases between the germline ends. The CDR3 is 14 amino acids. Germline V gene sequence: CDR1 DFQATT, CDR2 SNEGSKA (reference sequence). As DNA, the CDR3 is TGCAGTGCCCCACTGGGCGGGAATTACAATGAGCAGTTCTTC. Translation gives CSAPLGGNYNEQFF.

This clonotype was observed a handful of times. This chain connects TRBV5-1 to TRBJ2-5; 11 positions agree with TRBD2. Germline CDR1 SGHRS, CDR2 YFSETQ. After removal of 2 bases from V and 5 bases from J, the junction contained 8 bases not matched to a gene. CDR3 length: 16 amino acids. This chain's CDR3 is CASSFSGGAKAETQYF. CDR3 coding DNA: TGCGCCAGCAGCTTTAGCGGGGGGGCTAAGGCGGAGACCCAGTACTTC.

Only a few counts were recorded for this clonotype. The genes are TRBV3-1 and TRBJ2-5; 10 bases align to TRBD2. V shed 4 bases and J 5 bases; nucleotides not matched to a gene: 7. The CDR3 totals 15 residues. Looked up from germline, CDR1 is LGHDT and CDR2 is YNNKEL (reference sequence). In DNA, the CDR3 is TGTGCCAGCAGCCTGATAGCGGGGGGAGGCGAGACCCAGTACTTC. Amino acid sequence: CASSLIAGGGETQYF.

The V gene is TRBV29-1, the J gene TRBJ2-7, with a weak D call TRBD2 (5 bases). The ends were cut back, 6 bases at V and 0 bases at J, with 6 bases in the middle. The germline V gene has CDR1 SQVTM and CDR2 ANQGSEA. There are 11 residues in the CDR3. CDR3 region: CSVRGSYEQYF. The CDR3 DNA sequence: TGCAGCGTACGGGGCTCCTACGAGCAGTACTTC.

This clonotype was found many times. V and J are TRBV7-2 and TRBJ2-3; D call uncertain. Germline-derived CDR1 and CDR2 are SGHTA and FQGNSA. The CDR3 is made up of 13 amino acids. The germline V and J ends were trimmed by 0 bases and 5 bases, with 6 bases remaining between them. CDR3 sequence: CASSLAPGDTQYF. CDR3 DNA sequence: TGTGCCAGCAGCTTAGCCCCCGGAGATACGCAGTATTTT.

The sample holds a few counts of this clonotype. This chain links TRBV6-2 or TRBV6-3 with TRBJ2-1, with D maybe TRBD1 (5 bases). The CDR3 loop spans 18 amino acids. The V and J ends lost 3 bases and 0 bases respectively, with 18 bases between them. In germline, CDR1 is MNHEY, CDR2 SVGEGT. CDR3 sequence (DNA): TGTGCCAGCAGTTATACCCACAGGCTAACAAGCTCCTACAATGAGCAGTTCTTC. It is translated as CASSYTHRLTSSYNEQFF.

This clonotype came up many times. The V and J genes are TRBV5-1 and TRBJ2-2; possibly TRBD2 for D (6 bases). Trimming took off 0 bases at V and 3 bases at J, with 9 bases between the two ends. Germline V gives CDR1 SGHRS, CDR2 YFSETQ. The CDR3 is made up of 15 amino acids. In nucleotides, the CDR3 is TGCGCCAGCAGCTTGGTGGGAGGCTACACCGGGGAGCTGTTTTTT. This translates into CASSLVGGYTGELFF.

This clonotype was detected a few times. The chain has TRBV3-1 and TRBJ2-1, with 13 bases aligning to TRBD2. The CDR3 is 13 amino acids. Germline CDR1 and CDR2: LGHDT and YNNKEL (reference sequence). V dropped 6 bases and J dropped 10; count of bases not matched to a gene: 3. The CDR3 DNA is TGTGCCAGCAGAGCGGGACTAGCGGGGGAGCAGTTCTTC. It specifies CASRAGLAGEQFF.

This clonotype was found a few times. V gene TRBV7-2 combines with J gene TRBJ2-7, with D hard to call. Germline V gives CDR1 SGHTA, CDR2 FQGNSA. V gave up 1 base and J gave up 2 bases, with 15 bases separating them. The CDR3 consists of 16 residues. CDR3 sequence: CASSLGSILSPYEQYF. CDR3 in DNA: TGTGCCAGCAGCTTAGGGTCTATCCTTTCCCCCTACGAGCAGTACTTC.

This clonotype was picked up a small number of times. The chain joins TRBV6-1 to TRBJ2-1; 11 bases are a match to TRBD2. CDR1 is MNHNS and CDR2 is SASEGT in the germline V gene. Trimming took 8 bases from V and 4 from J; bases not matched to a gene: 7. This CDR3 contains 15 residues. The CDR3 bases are TGTGCCAGCGGTGGGGGACTAGCGGCTTACAATGAGCAGTTCTTC. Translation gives CASGGGLAAYNEQFF.

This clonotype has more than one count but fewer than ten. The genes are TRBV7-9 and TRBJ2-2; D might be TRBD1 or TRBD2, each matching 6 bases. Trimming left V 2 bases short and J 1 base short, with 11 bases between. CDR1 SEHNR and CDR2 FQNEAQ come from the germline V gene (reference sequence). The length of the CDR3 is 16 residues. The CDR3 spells CASSLRGRENTGELFF. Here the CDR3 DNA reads TGTGCCAGCAGCTTACGGGGGCGCGAGAACACCGGGGAGCTGTTTTTT. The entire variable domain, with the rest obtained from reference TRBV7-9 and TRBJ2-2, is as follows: DTGVSQNPRHKITKRGQNVTFRCDPISEHNRLYWYRQTLGQGPEFLTYFQNEAQLEKSRLLSDRFSAERPKGSFSTLEIQRTEQGDSAMYLCASSLRGRENTGELFFGEGSRLTVL.

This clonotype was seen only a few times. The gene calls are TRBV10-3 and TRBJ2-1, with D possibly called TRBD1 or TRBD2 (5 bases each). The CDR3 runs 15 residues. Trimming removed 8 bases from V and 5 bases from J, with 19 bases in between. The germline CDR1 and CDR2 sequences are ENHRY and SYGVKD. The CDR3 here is CAISPLLGDNNEQFF. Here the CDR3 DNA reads TGTGCCATCTCCCCTCTACTAGGGGATAACAATGAGCAGTTCTTC.

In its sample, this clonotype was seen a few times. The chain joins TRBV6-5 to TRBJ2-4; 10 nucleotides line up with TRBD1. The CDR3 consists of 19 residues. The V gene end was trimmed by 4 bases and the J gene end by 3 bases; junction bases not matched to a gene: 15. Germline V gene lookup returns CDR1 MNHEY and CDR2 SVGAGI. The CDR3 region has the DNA TGTGCCAGCAGTTCCTCCGGGACAGGGGAATCCCTAGGCAAAAACATTCAGTACTTC. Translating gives CASSSSGTGESLGKNIQYF.

DNA for the CDR3: TGTGCCAGCAGCCAAGACAGGGTTTACACCGGGGAGCTGTTTTTT. Amino acid sequence: CASSQDRVYTGELFF. The chain combines TRBV14 with TRBJ2-2, with a tentative D call TRBD1 (5 bases). Germline CDR1 reads SGHDN; CDR2 reads FVKESK. V lost 0 bases to trimming and J lost 3 bases, with 8 bases between them. The CDR3 spans 15 residues.

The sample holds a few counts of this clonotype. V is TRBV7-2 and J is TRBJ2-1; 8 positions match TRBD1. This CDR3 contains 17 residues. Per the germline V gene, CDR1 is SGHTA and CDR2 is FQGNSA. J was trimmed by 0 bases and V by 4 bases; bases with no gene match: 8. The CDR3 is CASSSTHRGSSYNEQFF. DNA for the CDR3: TGTGCCAGCAGCTCGACCCACAGGGGGAGCTCCTACAATGAGCAGTTCTTC.

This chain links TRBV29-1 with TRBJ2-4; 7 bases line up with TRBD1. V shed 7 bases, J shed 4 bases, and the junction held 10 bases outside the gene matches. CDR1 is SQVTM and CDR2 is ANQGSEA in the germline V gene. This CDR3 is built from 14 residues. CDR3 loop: CSAELGQKKNIQYF. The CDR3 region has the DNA TGCAGCGCAGAGCTGGGACAGAAGAAAAACATTCAGTACTTC.

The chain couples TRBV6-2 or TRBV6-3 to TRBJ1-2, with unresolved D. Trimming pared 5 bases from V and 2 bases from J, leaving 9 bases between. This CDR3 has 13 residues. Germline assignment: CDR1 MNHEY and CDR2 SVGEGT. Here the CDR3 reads CASSDDPNYGYTF. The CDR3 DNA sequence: TGTGCCAGCAGTGATGACCCAAACTATGGCTACACCTTC.

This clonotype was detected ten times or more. The CDR3 reads CASSLVGVSYNEQFF. CDR3 DNA sequence: TGTGCCAGCAGCTTAGTGGGGGTCTCCTACAATGAGCAGTTCTTC. The gene calls are TRBV7-6 and TRBJ2-1; D possibly matches TRBD1 or TRBD2 (5 bases each). V was pared by 1 base and J by 0 bases, with 7 bases between. The V gene's germline CDR1 is SGHVS and CDR2 FNYEAQ. The CDR3 is 15 residues long.

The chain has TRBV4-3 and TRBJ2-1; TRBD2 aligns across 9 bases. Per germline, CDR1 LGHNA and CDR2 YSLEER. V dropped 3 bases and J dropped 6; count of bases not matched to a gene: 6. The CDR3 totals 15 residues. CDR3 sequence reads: CASSHVAGVGNEQFF. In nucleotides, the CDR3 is TGCGCCAGCAGCCACGTAGCGGGAGTAGGCAATGAGCAGTTCTTC.

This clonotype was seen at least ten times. The CDR3 loop is CSVAGGPGSPTDTQYF. DNA for the CDR3: TGCAGCGTTGCGGGAGGGCCGGGATCACCCACAGATACGCAGTATTTT. The genes are TRBV29-1 and TRBJ2-3; 8 bases line up with TRBD2. The CDR3 is 16 amino acids. V shed 4 bases, J shed 2 bases, and the junction held 11 bases outside the gene matches. Germline V gene lookup returns CDR1 SQVTM and CDR2 ANQGSEA.

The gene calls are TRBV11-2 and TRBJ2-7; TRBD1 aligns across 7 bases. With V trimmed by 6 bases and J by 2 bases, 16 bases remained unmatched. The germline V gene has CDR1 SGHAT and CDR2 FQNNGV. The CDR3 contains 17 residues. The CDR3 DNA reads TGTGCCAGCAGTCCTATTCGGCGAGAGACAGGGACCTACGAGCAGTACTTC. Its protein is CASSPIRRETGTYEQYF.

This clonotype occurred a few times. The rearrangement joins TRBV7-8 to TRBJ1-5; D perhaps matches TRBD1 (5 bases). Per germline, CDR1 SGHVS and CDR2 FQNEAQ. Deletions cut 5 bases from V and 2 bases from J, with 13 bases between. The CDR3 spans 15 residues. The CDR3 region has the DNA TGTGCCAGCAGCCCGACAGACAATGGCAATCAGCCCCAGCATTTT. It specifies CASSPTDNGNQPQHF.

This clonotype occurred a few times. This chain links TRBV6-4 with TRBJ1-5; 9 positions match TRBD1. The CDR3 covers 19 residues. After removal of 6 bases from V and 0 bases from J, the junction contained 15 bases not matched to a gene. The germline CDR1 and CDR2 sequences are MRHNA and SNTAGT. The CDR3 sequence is CASSQLGQGGGLSNQPQHF. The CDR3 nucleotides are TGTGCCAGCAGCCAATTGGGACAGGGAGGGGGCCTTAGCAATCAGCCCCAGCATTTT.